This T cell receptor (beta chain) was obtained from a study of spatial heterogeneity in lung cancer. The study's findings and limits: More often at tumor resection than at routine follow-up, ubiquitous expanded tumor TCRs were detected in the blood.

This clonotype was seen only a few times. Its antigen is not known. Time point described: blood at routine non-recurrence follow-up after resection. Sequencing was performed on whole RNA extracted from tumor and nontumor lung tissue, or from frozen PBMC, and the material was left unsorted. TCRdb independently ran MiXCR on the 5' RACE reads; one entry per CDR3 protein. The data hold around 11,000 distinct CDR3 sequences, with roughly a tenth observed a single time. CDR3 length equals 17 residues. From germline, CDR1 is MDHEN and CDR2 SYDVKM. The J segment lost 1 base and the V segment lost 5 bases, leaving 10 bases of the junction unmatched.

V is TRBV28 and J is TRBJ2-5; TRBD1 matches 10 bases. Here the sequenced sample was PBMCs, taken at follow-up. The sequence derives from a female donor with early-stage non-small cell lung cancer. CDR3 region: CASSPIWDRGPQETQYF. The CDR3 nucleotides are TGTGCCAGCAGTCCAATCTGGGACAGGGGTCCCCAAGAGACCCAGTACTTC.